The clone carrying this TCR beta chain appeared many times. This entry is derived from a study of T cells in Graves' hyperthyroidism and ophthalmopathy. Using RNA transcripts as the source, TCR beta CDR3 regions were amplified. First-round RT-PCR targeting the TCR CDR3 was performed with the HTBI primer set. TCRdb redid the calling of the multiplex PCR reads with MiXCR, one entry per CDR3 protein. The sample lists hundreds of thousands of distinct CDR3 sequences, approximately 20% occurring once. Germline V gene sequence: CDR1 SGHRS, CDR2 YFSETQ. This CDR3 has 14 residues. V was pared by 2 bases and J by 6 bases, with 13 bases between.

Material for sequencing was blood. The clonotype comes from a man aged 40-50 years with Graves' hyperthyroidism. The V call is TRBV5-1, the J call TRBJ2-3, with D maybe TRBD1 (5 bases). The DNA for the CDR3 is TGCGCCAGCAGCTTACAGGACCAAAGGGATACGCAGTATTTT. Protein: CASSLQDQRDTQYF.